In its sample, the clone carrying this T cell receptor (beta chain) was seen many times. Through MiXCR, TCRdb re-clonotyped the PCR reads. The sample has 35,000 to 40,000 clones, about a fifth seen once; the top ten hold roughly a sixth. Trimming removed 3 bases at V and 4 bases at J, with 10 bases between. The CDR3 totals 13 residues. The V gene's germline CDR1 is SGHAT and CDR2 FQNNGV. Every patient underwent thyroid surgery untreated. This sample was taken from a study of metastatic and nonmetastatic thyroid tumors. Study information: For malignant and benign thyroid patients, tumor or nodule tissue and blood were the sources whose repertoires were compared.

Sequenced material: blood. The genes are TRBV11-2 and TRBJ2-7, with unresolved D. This sequence was found in a female donor with papillary thyroid cancer or a benign thyroid nodule (not recorded which). Some clones in this sample may be carry-over from other donors' samples. The CDR3, as DNA: TGTGCCAGCAGCTTGGGCCGCTTTTACGAGCAGTACTTC. Translating gives CASSLGRFYEQYF.